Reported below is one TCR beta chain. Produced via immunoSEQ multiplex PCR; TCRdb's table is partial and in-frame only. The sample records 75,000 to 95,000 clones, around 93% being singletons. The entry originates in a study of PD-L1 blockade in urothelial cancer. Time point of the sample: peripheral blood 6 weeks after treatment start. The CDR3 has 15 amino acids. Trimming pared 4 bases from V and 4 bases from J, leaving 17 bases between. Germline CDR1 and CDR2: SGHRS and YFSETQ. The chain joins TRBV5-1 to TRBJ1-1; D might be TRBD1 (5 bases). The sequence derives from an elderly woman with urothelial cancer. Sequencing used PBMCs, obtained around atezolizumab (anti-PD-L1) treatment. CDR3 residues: CASSLFGRGGTEAFF. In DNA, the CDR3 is TGCGCCAGCAGCCTCTTCGGACGGGGGGGCACTGAAGCTTTCTTT.